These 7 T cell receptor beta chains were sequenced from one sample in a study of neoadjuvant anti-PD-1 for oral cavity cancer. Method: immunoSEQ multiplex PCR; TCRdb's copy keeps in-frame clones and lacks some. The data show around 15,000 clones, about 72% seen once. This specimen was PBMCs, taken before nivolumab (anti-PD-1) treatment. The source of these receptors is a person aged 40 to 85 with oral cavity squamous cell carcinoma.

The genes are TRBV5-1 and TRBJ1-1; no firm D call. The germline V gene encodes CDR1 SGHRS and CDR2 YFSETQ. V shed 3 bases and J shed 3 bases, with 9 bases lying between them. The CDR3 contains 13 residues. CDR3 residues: CASSSIKDTEAFF. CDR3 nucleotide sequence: TGCGCCAGCAGCTCGATAAAGGACACTGAAGCTTTCTTT.

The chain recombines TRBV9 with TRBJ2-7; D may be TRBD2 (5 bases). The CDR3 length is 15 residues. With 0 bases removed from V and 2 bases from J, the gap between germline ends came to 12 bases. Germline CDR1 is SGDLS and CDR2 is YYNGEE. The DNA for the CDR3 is TGTGCCAGCAGCGTAGATGTAGCGAGAACCTACGAGCAGTACTTC. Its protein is CASSVDVARTYEQYF.

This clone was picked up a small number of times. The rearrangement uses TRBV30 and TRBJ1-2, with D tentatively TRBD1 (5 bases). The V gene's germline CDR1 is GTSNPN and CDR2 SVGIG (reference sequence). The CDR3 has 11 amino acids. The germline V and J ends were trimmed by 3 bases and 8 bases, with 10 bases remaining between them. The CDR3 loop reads CAWRAGRGYTF. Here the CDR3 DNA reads TGTGCCTGGAGGGCAGGGAGAGGCTACACCTTC.

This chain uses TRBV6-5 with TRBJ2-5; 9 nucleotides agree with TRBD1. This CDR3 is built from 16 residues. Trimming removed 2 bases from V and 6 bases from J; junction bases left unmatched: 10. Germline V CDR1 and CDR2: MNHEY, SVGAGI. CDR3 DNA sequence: TGTGCCAGCAGTTACCCAGGGACAGGGAGTGGAAAGACCCAGTACTTC. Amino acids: CASSYPGTGSGKTQYF.

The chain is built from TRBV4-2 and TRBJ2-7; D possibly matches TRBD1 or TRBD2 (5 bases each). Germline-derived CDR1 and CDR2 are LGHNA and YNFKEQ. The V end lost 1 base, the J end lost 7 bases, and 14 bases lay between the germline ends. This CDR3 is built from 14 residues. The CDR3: CASSQAPGSREQYF. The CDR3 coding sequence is TGTGCCAGCAGCCAAGCTCCAGGGAGTCGGGAGCAGTACTTC.

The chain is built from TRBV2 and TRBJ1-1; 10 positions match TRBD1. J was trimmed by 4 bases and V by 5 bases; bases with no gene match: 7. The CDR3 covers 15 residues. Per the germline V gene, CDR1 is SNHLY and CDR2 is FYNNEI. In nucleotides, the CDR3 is TGTGCCAGCAGTTTGACAGGGGGCGCGAGCACTGAAGCTTTCTTT. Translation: CASSLTGGASTEAFF.

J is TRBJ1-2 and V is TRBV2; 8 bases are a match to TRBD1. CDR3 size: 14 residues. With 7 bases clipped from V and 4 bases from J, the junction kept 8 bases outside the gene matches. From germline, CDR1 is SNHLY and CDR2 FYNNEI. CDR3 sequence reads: CASTGQGGGYGYTF. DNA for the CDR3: TGTGCCAGCACCGGACAGGGCGGGGGCTATGGCTACACCTTC.